The 17 T cell receptor beta chains reported below all come from one sample, sequenced in a study of T cell repertoires in cytomegalovirus infection. One entry per CDR3 protein, called by TCRdb with MiXCR from the reads. The table lists about 400,000 distinct CDR3 sequences, just under 35% of them singletons, with approximately 13% in the top ten. For these receptors, no antigen is known. Sequencing used cultured PBMCs, obtained from culture after CMV antigen stimulation. These receptors all come from a human donor in good health (CMV status not recorded). Some clones in this sample may be carry-over from other donors' samples.

This clonotype was seen more than once but under ten times. The chain joins TRBV4-1 to TRBJ2-2; the match to TRBD2 covers 8 bases. Germline V gives CDR1 MGHRA, CDR2 YSYEKL. Germline trimming cut 0 bases from V and 7 bases from J; bases unmatched to any gene: 10. The CDR3 totals 17 residues. Here the CDR3 DNA reads TGCGCCAGCAGCCAAGATGCAGCGGGAGTTTATGGCGGGGAGCTGTTTTTT. Its protein is CASSQDAAGVYGGELFF.

This clonotype was picked up many times. V is TRBV20-1 and J is TRBJ2-7; no firm D call. CDR3 length equals 14 residues. The V end lost 1 base, the J end lost 2 bases, and 12 bases lay between the germline ends. In germline, CDR1 is DFQATT, CDR2 SNEGSKA (reference sequence). The CDR3 region is CSARAGPMPYEQYF. The CDR3 DNA follows: TGCAGTGCTAGAGCCGGGCCGATGCCCTACGAGCAGTACTTC.

This clonotype has a single count. The chain is built from TRBV19 and TRBJ1-4; no clear D. The germline V and J ends were trimmed by 4 bases and 6 bases, with 6 bases remaining between them. The germline gives CDR1 LNHDA, CDR2 SQIVND (reference sequence). CDR3 length equals 12 residues. The CDR3 nucleotides are TGTGCCAGTAGTACTCGTGATGAAAAACTGTTTTTT. Encoded protein: CASSTRDEKLFF.

The gene calls are TRBV20-1 and TRBJ1-1, with D perhaps matching TRBD1 (5 bases). The CDR3 is 14 amino acids. Germline V gene data show CDR1 as DFQATT and CDR2 as SNEGSKA (reference sequence). Trimming cost V 1 base and J 2 bases, with 11 bases left between them. The CDR3 protein is CSARGGRLNTEAFF. CDR3 coding DNA: TGCAGTGCTAGAGGGGGCAGATTAAACACTGAAGCTTTCTTT.

This clonotype was counted once. The chain has TRBV27 and TRBJ2-3; 9 bases line up with TRBD1. The ends lost 5 bases at V and 2 bases at J; junction bases unmatched: 11. Germline lookup yields CDR1 MNHEY and CDR2 SMNVEV (reference sequence). This CDR3 has 17 amino acids. The CDR3 region has the DNA TGTGCCAGCAGTAAATACAGGGGGCGTAACCTCACAGATACGCAGTATTTT. This gives the protein CASSKYRGRNLTDTQYF.

The genes are TRBV6-2 or TRBV6-3 and TRBJ2-6, with D maybe TRBD1 (5 bases). The V end was cut by 4 bases, the J end by 0 bases, with 7 bases between. In germline, CDR1 is MNHEY, CDR2 SVGEGT. The CDR3 has 15 residues. This CDR3 is CASSSTVSGANVLTF. CDR3 nucleotides: TGTGCCAGCAGTTCGACAGTCTCTGGGGCCAACGTCCTGACTTTC.

The chain recombines TRBV20-1 with TRBJ2-7; 8 positions match TRBD1. V was clipped by 5 bases and J by 5 bases; unmatched bases: 8. The V gene's germline CDR1 is DFQATT and CDR2 SNEGSKA (reference sequence). This CDR3 region has 13 residues. The CDR3 is CSAPRQGRHEQYF. The CDR3 DNA reads TGCAGTGCTCCGCGACAGGGGAGACACGAGCAGTACTTC.

The chain joins TRBV7-4 to TRBJ2-1, with 9 positions matching TRBD2. The J segment lost 5 bases and the V segment lost 0 bases, leaving 5 bases of the junction unmatched. Per germline, CDR1 SGHVT and CDR2 SQSDAQ. The CDR3 loop spans 16 amino acids. CDR3 coding DNA: TGTGCCAGCAGCTTAGCGGGCGCGGGAGGGGACAATGAGCAGTTCTTC. It encodes CASSLAGAGGDNEQFF.

The gene calls are TRBV7-4 and TRBJ2-7; D uncertain. Germline V gene sequence: CDR1 SGHVT, CDR2 SQSDAQ. Trimming removed 3 bases at V and 2 bases at J, with 11 bases between. The CDR3 runs to 14 residues. The CDR3 DNA reads TGTGCCAGCAGCTTTGAAGAGACGGCCTACGAGCAGTACTTC. The encoded protein is CASSFEETAYEQYF.

The chain joins TRBV28 to TRBJ2-2, with no clear D. Trimming cost V 2 bases and J 1 base, with 8 bases left between them. This CDR3 has 15 residues. Germline CDR1 MDHEN, CDR2 SYDVKM. The CDR3 DNA reads TGTGCCAGCAGTTTAGTCAGGAAGAACACCGGGGAGCTGTTTTTT. Translated, it gives CASSLVRKNTGELFF.

This clonotype occurred many times. The chain combines TRBV6-2 or TRBV6-3 with TRBJ1-5, with TRBD1 as a possible D gene (6 bases). The germline V gene has CDR1 MNHEY and CDR2 SVGEGT. The germline V and J ends were trimmed by 6 bases and 1 base, with 10 bases remaining between them. The CDR3 covers 14 residues. The CDR3 reads CASRYGQSNQPQHF. In DNA form, the CDR3 reads TGTGCCAGCAGGTATGGACAGAGCAATCAGCCCCAGCATTTT.

This clonotype was seen at least ten times. The chain combines TRBV9 with TRBJ2-2; 11 bases match TRBD2. Germline lookup yields CDR1 SGDLS and CDR2 YYNGEE. The junction had 5 bases not matched to a gene; V was cut back by 0 bases and J by 7 bases. This CDR3 spans 16 amino acids. DNA of the CDR3: TGTGCCAGCAGCGTAGATGGACTAGCGGGTAACGGGGAGCTGTTTTTT. Encoded protein: CASSVDGLAGNGELFF.

The V call is TRBV28, the J call TRBJ1-6; D is uncertain. From germline, CDR1 is MDHEN and CDR2 SYDVKM. Trimming pared 2 bases from V and 7 bases from J, leaving 9 bases between. This CDR3 spans 14 amino acids. The CDR3, as DNA: TGTGCCAGCAGTTTAAGCGGGCTGAATTCACCCCTCCACTTT. It is translated as CASSLSGLNSPLHF. The full variable domain, in which reference TRBV28 and TRBJ1-6 provide the parts outside the CDR3, is DVKVTQSSRYLVKRTGEKVFLECVQDMDHENMFWYRQDPGLGLRLIYFSYDVKMKEKGDIPEGYSVSREKKERFSLILESASTNQTSMYLCASSLSGLNSPLHFGNGTRLTVT.

This clonotype came up once. The chain couples TRBV19 to TRBJ2-1; 8 bases agree with TRBD1. There are 16 residues in the CDR3. Per germline, CDR1 LNHDA and CDR2 SQIVND (reference sequence). Germline trimming cut 3 bases from V and 1 base from J; bases unmatched to any gene: 5. The CDR3 loop reads CASSIGTGPSYNEQFF. The CDR3 DNA is TGTGCCAGTAGTATTGGGACAGGCCCTTCCTACAATGAGCAGTTCTTC.

The chain links TRBV7-2 to TRBJ2-5, with D tentatively TRBD2 (6 bases). CDR1 and CDR2 from the germline V gene are SGHTA and FQGNSA. V lost 0 bases and J 0 bases, leaving 11 bases between the germline ends. This CDR3 region has 16 residues. The CDR3 bases are TGTGCCAGCAGCTTAGCAGGCGGGACCTACCAAGAGACCCAGTACTTC. Residues: CASSLAGGTYQETQYF.

This chain joins TRBV11-2 and TRBJ2-1; D is ambiguous. The CDR3 has 14 amino acids. V lost 1 base and J 9 bases, leaving 13 bases between the germline ends. Germline V gene data show CDR1 as SGHAT and CDR2 as FQNNGV. Here the CDR3 reads CASSLVSRDGEQFF. The CDR3 region has the DNA TGTGCCAGCAGCTTAGTCTCACGCGATGGTGAGCAGTTCTTC.

This clonotype turned up a few times. The gene calls are TRBV10-3 and TRBJ2-1, with 9 bases identical to TRBD1. The V and J ends lost 6 bases and 1 base, in that order; junction bases with no gene match: 7. CDR1 is ENHRY and CDR2 is SYGVKD in the germline V gene. The CDR3 has 16 residues. The chain's CDR3 is CAISQRQGGSYNEQFF. Written as DNA, the CDR3 is TGTGCCATCAGCCAAAGACAGGGGGGGTCCTACAATGAGCAGTTCTTC.